Following are 2 T cell receptor beta chains from one sample sequenced in a study of PD-1 blockade in classical Hodgkin lymphoma. TCRdb's table, derived via immunoSEQ multiplex PCR, lists solely in-frame clones and lacks some. The sample yields around 40,000 clones, just under 80% seen once. Brentuximab vedotin exposure varied, and every patient relapsed after autologous stem cell transplantation. The sequencing used peripheral blood mononuclear cells (PBMCs), collected at baseline. The receptor set was obtained from a human donor with classical Hodgkin lymphoma.

This clone is a singleton in its sample. The gene calls are TRBV5-1 and TRBJ2-6; a possible D gene is TRBD1 (6 bases). The V end was cut by 4 bases, the J end by 0 bases, with 17 bases between. This CDR3 comprises 18 residues. Germline CDR1 and CDR2: SGHRS and YFSETQ. As DNA, the CDR3 is TGCGCCAGCAGCGGTGGACAGTACCAATACTCTGGGGCCAACGTCCTGACTTTC. Encoded protein: CASSGGQYQYSGANVLTF.

The rearrangement joins TRBV4-1 to TRBJ1-5; 7 bases fit TRBD1. The CDR3 consists of 16 residues. The germline V gene has CDR1 MGHRA and CDR2 YSYEKL. The J segment lost 0 bases and the V segment lost 3 bases, leaving 5 bases of the junction unmatched. The CDR3 DNA follows: TGCGCCAGCAGCCAGGACAGGAGTTATAGCAATCAGCCCCAGCATTTT. Residues: CASSQDRSYSNQPQHF.